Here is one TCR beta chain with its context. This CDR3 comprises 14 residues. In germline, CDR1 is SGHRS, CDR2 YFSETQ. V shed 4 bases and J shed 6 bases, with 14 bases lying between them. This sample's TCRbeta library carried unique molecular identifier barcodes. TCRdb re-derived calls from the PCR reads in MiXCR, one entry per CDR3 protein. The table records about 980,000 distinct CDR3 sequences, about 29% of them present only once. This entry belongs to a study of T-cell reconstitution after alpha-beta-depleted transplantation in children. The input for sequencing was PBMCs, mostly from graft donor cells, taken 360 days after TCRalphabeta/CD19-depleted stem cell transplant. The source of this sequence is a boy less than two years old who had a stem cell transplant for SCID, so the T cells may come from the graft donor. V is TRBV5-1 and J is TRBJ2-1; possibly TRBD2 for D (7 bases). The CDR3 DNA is TGCGCCAGCAGCGGGGGCGGGGGCTCCAATGAGCAGTTCTTC. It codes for CASSGGGGSNEQFF. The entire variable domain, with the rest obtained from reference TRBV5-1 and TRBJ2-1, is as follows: KAGVTQTPRYLIKTRGQQVTLSCSPISGHRSVSWYQQTPGQGLQFLFEYFSETQRNKGNFPGRFSGRQFSNSRSEMNVSTLELGDSALYLCASSGGGGSNEQFFGPGTRLTVL.